The 27 T cell receptor beta chains below were found in one sample sequenced in a study of graft-versus-host responses after intestinal transplantation. The antigens of these receptors remain unknown. The table came from immunoSEQ multiplex PCR; TCRdb's copy has only in-frame clones and leaves some out. The sample records tens of thousands of clones, 90% to 95% being singletons. This material consisted of unstimulated CD8+ T cells sorted from spleen or lymph node cells, taken before intestinal transplant. Source of these receptors: a human donor who received an intestinal transplant.

The chain carries TRBV27 and TRBJ1-2; D call uncertain. V lost 3 bases and J 3 bases, leaving 14 bases between the germline ends. This CDR3 has 15 residues. Germline assignment: CDR1 MNHEY and CDR2 SMNVEV (reference sequence). CDR3 protein: CASSLEGEDYYGYTF. Here the CDR3 DNA reads TGTGCCAGCAGTTTGGAGGGCGAGGACTACTATGGCTACACCTTC.

V is TRBV15 and J is TRBJ1-2; TRBD1 matches at 8 bases. Germline lookup yields CDR1 LNHNV and CDR2 YYDKDF (reference sequence). The CDR3 has 14 amino acids. Trimming removed 3 bases from V and 4 bases from J; junction bases left unmatched: 4. CDR3 nucleotides: TGTGCCACCAGCAGGGGACAGGAGGCCTATGGCTACACCTTC. Its translation: CATSRGQEAYGYTF. Together with reference TRBV15 and TRBJ1-2, the CDR3 gives the full variable domain: DAMVIQNPRYQVTQFGKPVTLSCSQTLNHNVMYWYQQKSSQAPKLLFHYYDKDFNNEADTPDNFQSRRPNTSFCFLDIRSPGLGDTAMYLCATSRGQEAYGYTFGSGTRLTVV.

The gene calls are TRBV25-1 and TRBJ2-4, with a tentative D call TRBD2 (5 bases). The CDR3 has 13 amino acids. Germline V gene data show CDR1 as MGHDK and CDR2 as SYGVNS. With 3 bases removed from V and 15 bases from J, the gap between germline ends came to 18 bases. In DNA form, the CDR3 reads TGTGCCAGCAGTGATGGGTCCCTGACCGGGATGTACTTC. This codes for CASSDGSLTGMYF.

The V gene is TRBV9, the J gene TRBJ2-1, with 9 bases aligning to TRBD2. The germline CDR1 and CDR2 sequences are SGDLS and YYNGEE. CDR3 size: 17 residues. V was clipped by 4 bases and J by 7 bases; unmatched bases: 15. As DNA, the CDR3 is TGTGCCAGCAGCTTCCGACTAGCGGCCTCCCCTGGAAATGAGCAGTTCTTC. Its translation: CASSFRLAASPGNEQFF. The variable domain in full, completed from reference TRBV9 and TRBJ2-1, reads DSGVTQTPKHLITATGQRVTLRCSPRSGDLSVYWYQQSLDQGLQFLIQYYNGEERAKGNILERFSAQQFPDLHSELNLSSLELGDSALYFCASSFRLAASPGNEQFFGPGTRLTVL.

The chain uses TRBV11-3 and TRBJ2-7; D unresolved. This CDR3 region has 17 residues. Germline CDR1 reads SGHNT; CDR2 reads YENEEA. Trimming cost V 0 bases and J 2 bases, with 17 bases left between them. The CDR3 DNA follows: TGTGCCAGCAGCTTAGATCGAATCGGAGTGATAGCCTACGAGCAGTACTTC. It codes for CASSLDRIGVIAYEQYF. Full variable domain (missing parts from reference TRBV11-3 and TRBJ2-7): EAGVVQSPRYKIIEKKQPVAFWCNPISGHNTLYWYLQNLGQGPELLIRYENEEAVDDSQLPKDRFSAERLKGVDSTLKIQPAELGDSAVYLCASSLDRIGVIAYEQYFGPGTRLTVT.

This clone occurred once. Here the CDR3 DNA reads TGTGCCAGCAGCTTCTTCCGGAACACTGAAGCTTTCTTT. This translates into CASSFFRNTEAFF. The genes are TRBV5-5 and TRBJ1-1; D call uncertain. The CDR3 covers 13 residues. The germline V gene has CDR1 SGHKS and CDR2 YYEKEE (reference sequence). V was trimmed by 2 bases and J by 1 base, leaving 6 bases between them.

The chain joins TRBV7-2 to TRBJ2-3; 11 nucleotides match TRBD2. This CDR3 contains 18 residues. Germline V gene lookup returns CDR1 SGHTA and CDR2 FQGNSA. Trimming took 5 bases from V and 3 from J; bases not matched to a gene: 13. CDR3 amino acids: CASSLTQLSGGATDTQYF. CDR3 DNA: TGTGCCAGCAGCCTGACGCAACTTAGCGGGGGGGCAACAGATACGCAGTATTTT. Drawing the rest from reference TRBV7-2 and TRBJ2-3, the complete variable domain is GAGVSQSPSNKVTEKGKDVELRCDPISGHTALYWYRQSLGQGLEFLIYFQGNSAPDKSGLPSDRFSAERTGGSVSTLTIQRTQQEDSAVYLCASSLTQLSGGATDTQYFGPGTRLTVL.

The CDR3 reads CASSVGGVWTEAFF. The CDR3 DNA is TGTGCCAGCAGCGTCGGGGGGGTTTGGACTGAAGCTTTCTTT. The rearrangement uses TRBV2 and TRBJ1-1; possible D gene TRBD1, 5 bases. The germline V and J ends were trimmed by 6 bases and 5 bases, with 16 bases remaining between them. This CDR3 spans 14 amino acids. CDR1 and CDR2 (germline): SNHLY, FYNNEI. Based on the CDR3 plus reference TRBV2 and TRBJ1-1, the full variable domain is EPEVTQTPSHQVTQMGQEVILRCVPISNHLYFYWYRQILGQKVEFLVSFYNNEISEKSEIFDDQFSVERPDGSNFTLKIRSTKLEDSAMYFCASSVGGVWTEAFFGQGTRLTVV.

The V gene is TRBV2, the J gene TRBJ2-1; 10 bases line up with TRBD2. This CDR3 region has 19 residues. Germline V gene sequence: CDR1 SNHLY, CDR2 FYNNEI. J lost 3 bases, V lost 6 bases, and 17 bases had no gene match. The DNA for the CDR3 is TGTGCCAGCAGGGACATGCCTACTACTAGCGGGGTTATCTACAATGAGCAGTTCTTC. Amino acid sequence: CASRDMPTTSGVIYNEQFF.

The chain combines TRBV14 with TRBJ2-7, with TRBD1 matching over 10 bases. Germline lookup yields CDR1 SGHDN and CDR2 FVKESK. The CDR3 extends over 14 amino acids. Trimming removed 3 bases from V and 3 bases from J; junction bases left unmatched: 2. The CDR3 spells CASSHGQGGYEQYF. The CDR3 nucleotides read TGTGCCAGCAGCCACGGACAGGGGGGCTACGAGCAGTACTTC. Full variable domain (missing parts from reference TRBV14 and TRBJ2-7): EAGVTQFPSHSVIEKGQTVTLRCDPISGHDNLYWYRRVMGKEIKFLLHFVKESKQDESGMPNNRFLAERTGGTYSTLKVQPAELEDSGVYFCASSHGQGGYEQYFGPGTRLTVT.

This chain uses TRBV9 with TRBJ1-6, with 8 bases fitting TRBD1. V was pared by 2 bases and J by 10 bases, with 8 bases of the junction left unmatched. CDR3 length: 15 residues. Germline-derived CDR1 and CDR2 are SGDLS and YYNGEE. The CDR3 bases are TGTGCCAGCAGCGTCGGACAGGGCGCGGTCTCACCCCTCCACTTT. Protein product: CASSVGQGAVSPLHF.

This clone was detected only once. The V call is TRBV14, the J call TRBJ2-1; 8 bases align to TRBD2. Germline CDR1 and CDR2: SGHDN and FVKESK. CDR3 length: 17 amino acids. V shed 4 bases, J shed 0 bases, and the junction held 8 bases outside the gene matches. The CDR3 DNA follows: TGTGCCAGCAGCCCATCCGGGACTAGGACCTCCTACAATGAGCAGTTCTTC. Translation gives CASSPSGTRTSYNEQFF.

This chain joins TRBV7-9 and TRBJ2-3; D is undetermined. This CDR3 region has 12 residues. Trimming stripped 4 bases from V and 0 bases from J, with 2 bases between. Germline CDR1 SEHNR, CDR2 FQNEAQ (reference sequence). Here the CDR3 reads CASSSSTDTQYF. The DNA of the CDR3 is TGTGCCAGCAGCTCTAGCACAGATACGCAGTATTTT.

The chain couples TRBV29-1 to TRBJ1-3; 7 positions agree with TRBD1. The V and J ends lost 4 bases and 1 base, in that order; junction bases with no gene match: 1. The CDR3 extends over 13 amino acids. Germline V gives CDR1 SQVTM, CDR2 ANQGSEA. CDR3: CSVVTGSGNTIYF. As DNA, the CDR3 is TGCAGCGTTGTGACAGGGTCTGGAAACACCATATATTTT.

The chain combines TRBV27 with TRBJ2-7, with 11 bases matching TRBD1. There are 14 residues in the CDR3. J gave up 2 bases and V 4 bases, and 1 base lay outside the gene matches. Germline-derived CDR1 and CDR2 are MNHEY and SMNVEV (reference sequence). The CDR3 loop is CASSWGQGAYEQYF. The DNA of the CDR3 is TGTGCCAGCAGTTGGGGACAGGGGGCCTACGAGCAGTACTTC.

This sequence joins TRBV4-3 and TRBJ1-4; tentative D call: TRBD1 (5 bases). V dropped 0 bases and J dropped 2 bases, with 13 bases sitting between them. Germline V gives CDR1 LGHNA, CDR2 YSLEER. The CDR3 loop spans 17 amino acids. CDR3: CASSQDRGGGTNEKLFF. Written as DNA, the CDR3 is TGCGCCAGCAGCCAAGATCGGGGCGGGGGTACTAATGAAAAACTGTTTTTT.

The V and J genes are TRBV21-1 and TRBJ1-4. TRBV21-1 is a recognized pseudogene. CDR3 length: 12 residues. The DNA for the CDR3 is TGTGCCAGCAGCCCCTTTCGGGAAAAACTGTTTTTT. This translates into CASSPFREKLFF.

CDR3 bases: TGTGCCAGCAGCTTACGGGACAGGGTAGGATATGGCTACACCTTC. Translating it yields CASSLRDRVGYGYTF. The chain combines TRBV7-2 with TRBJ1-2; 9 nucleotides line up with TRBD1. V was clipped by 2 bases and J by 5 bases; unmatched bases: 6. Germline CDR1 and CDR2: SGHTA and FQGNSA. CDR3 length: 15 amino acids. Filled out from reference TRBV7-2 and TRBJ1-2, the complete variable domain reads GAGVSQSPSNKVTEKGKDVELRCDPISGHTALYWYRQSLGQGLEFLIYFQGNSAPDKSGLPSDRFSAERTGGSVSTLTIQRTQQEDSAVYLCASSLRDRVGYGYTFGSGTRLTVV.

The chain couples TRBV9 to TRBJ2-3; 7 bases align to TRBD2. V lost 1 base, J lost 1 base, and 3 bases stayed unmatched. Germline V gene sequence: CDR1 SGDLS, CDR2 YYNGEE. CDR3 size: 15 residues. This CDR3 reads CASSVRSGGTDTQYF. The CDR3 DNA reads TGTGCCAGCAGCGTAAGGAGCGGGGGCACAGATACGCAGTATTTT. Full variable domain (rest looked up from reference TRBV9 and TRBJ2-3): DSGVTQTPKHLITATGQRVTLRCSPRSGDLSVYWYQQSLDQGLQFLIQYYNGEERAKGNILERFSAQQFPDLHSELNLSSLELGDSALYFCASSVRSGGTDTQYFGPGTRLTVL.

The J gene is TRBJ1-4, the V gene TRBV4-3; tentative D call: TRBD1 (6 bases). V lost 4 bases to trimming and J lost 5 bases, with 14 bases between them. The germline V gene encodes CDR1 LGHNA and CDR2 YSLEER. This CDR3 is built from 15 residues. CDR3 loop: CASSRYDRFNEKLFF. The DNA of the CDR3 is TGCGCCAGCAGCCGGTACGACAGGTTCAATGAAAAACTGTTTTTT.

This chain connects TRBV27 to TRBJ2-3, with 7 bases lining up with TRBD2. In germline, CDR1 is MNHEY, CDR2 SMNVEV (reference sequence). V trimming: 4 bases; J trimming: 1 base; junction bases outside the gene matches: 8. The CDR3 runs to 16 residues. CDR3: CASSSQPAGGTDTQYF. In DNA form, the CDR3 reads TGTGCCAGCAGTTCCCAGCCCGCGGGGGGCACAGATACGCAGTATTTT.

This rearrangement joins TRBV29-1 to TRBJ2-1; 8 bases match TRBD2. Germline trimming cut 4 bases from V and 6 bases from J; bases unmatched to any gene: 5. The CDR3 spans 13 residues. The germline V gene has CDR1 SQVTM and CDR2 ANQGSEA. CDR3 bases: TGCAGCGTTGCTTGGACTAGCCTCAATGAGCAGTTCTTC. Translating it yields CSVAWTSLNEQFF.

The V call is TRBV18, the J call TRBJ2-3; the D gene is possibly TRBD2 (6 bases). Germline V gives CDR1 KGHSH, CDR2 LQKENI. There are 17 residues in the CDR3. V was trimmed by 4 bases and J by 2 bases, leaving 19 bases between them. DNA of the CDR3: TGTGCCAGCTCACATCTCACTGGGGACTCAAACACAGATACGCAGTATTTT. It encodes CASSHLTGDSNTDTQYF.

The V and J genes are TRBV7-2 and TRBJ2-1; 11 bases line up with TRBD2. The V gene's germline CDR1 is SGHTA and CDR2 FQGNSA. The trim removed 1 base at V and 5 bases at J, leaving 7 bases unmatched. The CDR3 has 17 amino acids. CDR3 residues: CASSLVPTSGGDNEQFF. Here the CDR3 DNA reads TGTGCCAGCAGCTTAGTGCCAACTAGCGGGGGAGACAATGAGCAGTTCTTC.

The V gene is TRBV5-5, the J gene TRBJ2-5; a weak D match, TRBD2 (6 bases). The J call may not be correct, given that the DNA end is closer to TRBJ2-7. The CDR3 runs 14 residues. Germline V gene data show CDR1 as SGHKS and CDR2 as YYEKEE (reference sequence). The CDR3 bases are TGTGCCAGCAGCTTGGTGCGGGGTACCTACGAGCAGTACTTC. Its translation is CASSLVRGTYEQYF.

The rearrangement links TRBV4-3 to TRBJ1-3, with 10 bases matching TRBD1. CDR1 is LGHNA and CDR2 is YSLEER in the germline V gene. The trim removed 0 bases at V and 4 bases at J, leaving 9 bases unmatched. This CDR3 contains 18 residues. The CDR3 sequence: CASSQDPGTGDPGNTIYF. The CDR3 DNA reads TGCGCCAGCAGCCAAGATCCCGGGACAGGGGATCCAGGAAACACCATATATTTT.

V gene TRBV29-1 combines with J gene TRBJ1-1; D is undetermined. In germline, CDR1 is SQVTM, CDR2 ANQGSEA. The CDR3 loop spans 11 amino acids. The V and J ends lost 3 bases and 10 bases respectively, with 12 bases between them. The CDR3 DNA follows: TGCAGCGTTGATCCCTATCCAGGAGCTTTCTTT. Its protein is CSVDPYPGAFF.